This T cell receptor beta chain was profiled in a study of cytomegalovirus exposure and HLA in healthy donors. Details on this clone: Its specificity is unknown.

Study results and limitations: Prediction of most subjects' HLA-A and HLA-B alleles by TCR beta sequences was reportedly accurate.

This CDR3 contains 16 residues. CDR1 and CDR2 from the germline V gene are LNHDA and SQIVND (reference sequence). V gave up 1 base and J gave up 2 bases; unmatched junction bases: 4. Primers: 60 Vbeta forward and 13 Jbeta reverse. Assay: immunoSEQ multiplex PCR; the TCRdb copy retains only in-frame clones and omits some. The sample yields some 190,000 clones, about three quarters seen once. The TCR comes from a woman aged 35 to 49 in good health and CMV-seronegative. Sequencing input: PBMCs. The chain links TRBV19 to TRBJ1-4; 7 bases match TRBD1. This chain's CDR3 is CASSIGDRATNEKLFF. For the CDR3, the DNA is TGTGCCAGTAGTATAGGAGACAGGGCCACTAATGAAAAACTGTTTTTT.